The text below deals with one T cell receptor beta chain. CDR1 is SGHRS, CDR2 YFSETQ, per germline. CDR3 length: 12 amino acids. The ends lost 3 bases at V and 8 bases at J; junction bases unmatched: 2. This entry comes from a study of T-cell reconstitution after alpha-beta-depleted transplantation in children. Unique molecular identifiers were built into the TCRbeta library. TCRdb re-called the PCR reads with MiXCR, one entry per CDR3 protein. The data hold some 600,000 distinct CDR3 sequences, with roughly 15% observed a single time. The receptor's source is a human donor who donated a stem cell graft to a child with acute myeloid leukemia. The source was PBMCs from the stem cell graft donor, collected from the stem cell graft. The V gene is TRBV5-1, the J gene TRBJ2-1; 7 bases agree with TRBD2. As DNA, the CDR3 is TGCGCCAGCAGCTATACTAGCGATGAGCAGTTCTTC. Protein product: CASSYTSDEQFF.